The 20 T cell receptor beta chains listed next were all sequenced from one sample in a study of blood T cell repertoires in COVID-19. Profiled with immunoSEQ multiplex PCR; TCRdb holds only in-frame clones, not every one. The data show 300,000 to 350,000 clones, with around 89% seen just once and over 3.5% held by the top ten. Sample: PBMCs or T cells enriched from blood (not recorded which). The source of these receptors is a woman between 18 and 29 years old with acute COVID-19.

The CDR3 DNA follows: TGTGCCAGTAGTATAGGCCCCCCCGGGACAATGAACACTGAAGCTTTCTTT. It encodes CASSIGPPGTMNTEAFF. J is TRBJ1-1 and V is TRBV19; D is possibly TRBD1 (6 bases). The germline V and J ends were trimmed by 1 base and 0 bases, with 15 bases remaining between them. In germline, CDR1 is LNHDA, CDR2 SQIVND (reference sequence). The CDR3 loop spans 17 amino acids.

This chain uses TRBV19 with TRBJ1-6, with 10 bases lining up with TRBD1. The germline V gene encodes CDR1 LNHDA and CDR2 SQIVND (reference sequence). The CDR3 length is 19 residues. Trimming took 3 bases from V and 12 from J; bases not matched to a gene: 20. The CDR3 DNA sequence: TGTGCCAGTAGTATCTGGGTCCTGGGGACAGGGGCCGCTCCAGGACCCCTCCACTTT. It codes for CASSIWVLGTGAAPGPLHF.

The chain has TRBV7-9 and TRBJ2-1, with 9 bases identical to TRBD2. The V and J ends lost 5 bases and 8 bases, in that order; junction bases with no gene match: 16. The CDR3 length is 17 residues. Per germline, CDR1 SEHNR and CDR2 FQNEAQ (reference sequence). The CDR3 bases are TGTGCCAGCAGCCCAAGGGAGTCTAGCGGGAAAGAGGATGAGCAGTTCTTC. Its translation is CASSPRESSGKEDEQFF.

This clone was seen a single time. The chain has TRBV14 and TRBJ2-7; 8 nucleotides align to TRBD2. The trim removed 1 base at V and 7 bases at J, leaving 12 bases unmatched. The germline gives CDR1 SGHDN, CDR2 FVKESK. The CDR3 is 16 amino acids. The CDR3 here is CASSQALAGGGGEQYF. In DNA form, the CDR3 reads TGTGCCAGCAGCCAAGCATTGGCGGGAGGTGGTGGGGAGCAGTACTTC.

This chain uses TRBV18 with TRBJ1-1, with 8 nucleotides matching TRBD1. This CDR3 has 14 amino acids. The germline CDR1 and CDR2 sequences are KGHSH and LQKENI. Trimming took 6 bases from V and 6 from J; bases not matched to a gene: 9. The CDR3 coding sequence is TGTGCCAGCTCGCCAGGGGGCGCGTCTCCTGAAGCTTTCTTT. It is translated as CASSPGGASPEAFF. The complete variable domain, with remaining parts taken from reference TRBV18 and TRBJ1-1, reads NAGVMQNPRHLVRRRGQEARLRCSPMKGHSHVYWYRQLPEEGLKFMVYLQKENIIDESGMPKERFSAEFPKEGPSILRIQQVVRGDSAAYFCASSPGGASPEAFFGQGTRLTVV.

The J gene is TRBJ2-7, the V gene TRBV11-1; 7 nucleotides align to TRBD1. This CDR3 has 14 residues. The V gene end was trimmed by 4 bases and the J gene end by 1 base; junction bases not matched to a gene: 4. Germline loops: CDR1 SGHAT, CDR2 FQDESV (reference sequence). CDR3: CASSSRQGSYEQYF. The CDR3 DNA sequence: TGTGCCAGCAGCTCCCGACAGGGATCCTACGAGCAGTACTTC.

This chain links TRBV6-5 with TRBJ2-7, with 8 bases fitting TRBD1. This CDR3 is built from 12 residues. V shed 4 bases and J 5 bases; nucleotides not matched to a gene: 1. Germline values: CDR1 MNHEY, CDR2 SVGAGI. CDR3 DNA sequence: TGTGCCAGCAGTTCACAGGGGGACGAGCAGTACTTC. Residues: CASSSQGDEQYF.

In DNA form, the CDR3 reads TGTGCCAGCAGTTTCTCCGCCTCGATTAGTGCTAATACGCAGTATTTT. Translation gives CASSFSASISANTQYF. This rearrangement joins TRBV28 to TRBJ2-3; D gene uncertain. Germline V gene lookup returns CDR1 MDHEN and CDR2 SYDVKM. The CDR3 spans 16 residues. Trimming left V 3 bases short and J 7 bases short, with 20 bases between.

This clone came up once. Here the CDR3 reads CATSSRGGDNQPQHF. The CDR3 DNA sequence: TGTGCCACCAGCTCGCGCGGGGGGGACAATCAGCCCCAGCATTTT. This chain links TRBV15 with TRBJ1-5, with D perhaps TRBD1 (5 bases). Germline loops: CDR1 LNHNV, CDR2 YYDKDF (reference sequence). The CDR3 has 15 amino acids. Trimming removed 5 bases from V and 3 bases from J, with 14 bases in between.

As concerns this clone: The sample contains more than one DNA sequence encoding this CDR3. The rearrangement links TRBV3-1 (or the pseudogene TRBV3-2) to TRBJ2-1, with 11 bases lining up with TRBD2. Germline loops: CDR1 LGHDT, CDR2 YNNKEL (reference sequence). The CDR3 length is 16 residues. V was pared by 4 bases and J by 4 bases, with 6 bases of the junction left unmatched. The CDR3 region is CASSPPGLAAYNEQFF. CDR3 sequence (DNA): TGTGCCAGCAGCCCACCGGGACTAGCGGCTTACAATGAGCAGTTCTTC.

The rearrangement uses TRBV28 and TRBJ1-2; 8 nucleotides agree with TRBD1. Germline assignment: CDR1 MDHEN and CDR2 SYDVKM. This CDR3 comprises 14 residues. Trimming cost V 2 bases and J 6 bases; bases outside gene matches: 5. CDR3 DNA sequence: TGTGCCAGCAGTTTAGCAGGGGGCGCAGATGGCTACACCTTC. Protein product: CASSLAGGADGYTF.

This clone was detected once. The chain couples TRBV4-1 to TRBJ1-4; 8 bases line up with TRBD1. The junction had 8 bases not matched to a gene; V was cut back by 5 bases and J by 0 bases. The germline CDR1 and CDR2 sequences are MGHRA and YSYEKL. The CDR3 totals 17 residues. CDR3 sequence: CASSAEQGGATNEKLFF. The CDR3 DNA sequence: TGCGCCAGCAGCGCTGAACAGGGGGGTGCAACTAATGAAAAACTGTTTTTT.

The rearrangement joins TRBV9 to TRBJ1-1; D remains unclear. In germline, CDR1 is SGDLS, CDR2 YYNGEE. V shed 3 bases and J shed 1 base, with 7 bases lying between them. This CDR3 is 13 amino acids long. This chain's CDR3 is CASSGRRNTEAFF. CDR3 nucleotide sequence: TGTGCCAGCAGCGGGAGGAGGAACACTGAAGCTTTCTTT.

This clone was counted once. The CDR3: CASSSSGGGNTIYF. The CDR3 DNA follows: TGTGCCAGCAGTTCCTCAGGGGGAGGAAACACCATATATTTT. The chain links TRBV27 to TRBJ1-3; 7 bases line up with TRBD1. The CDR3 consists of 14 residues. Per germline, CDR1 MNHEY and CDR2 SMNVEV (reference sequence). J gave up 4 bases and V 4 bases, and 4 bases lay outside the gene matches.

The chain has TRBV5-6 and TRBJ1-2; perhaps TRBD1 as D (5 bases). There are 15 residues in the CDR3. V was pared by 4 bases and J by 0 bases, with 13 bases between. Germline V lookup: CDR1 SGHDT, CDR2 YYEEEE. The CDR3 protein is CASSPDRTTNYGYTF. The CDR3 DNA reads as TGTGCCAGCAGCCCTGACAGAACGACTAACTATGGCTACACCTTC.

The chain carries TRBV28 and TRBJ1-1; 7 nucleotides align to TRBD1. The V gene's germline CDR1 is MDHEN and CDR2 SYDVKM. V dropped 8 bases and J dropped 2; count of bases not matched to a gene: 8. This CDR3 is built from 14 residues. The CDR3 DNA reads as TGTGCCAGCGGCTTGACAGGGCGAAACACTGAAGCTTTCTTT. Amino acids: CASGLTGRNTEAFF.

The chain carries TRBV11-2 and TRBJ2-7, with TRBD1 identical over 9 bases. Germline CDR1 is SGHAT and CDR2 is FQNNGV. V shed 2 bases, J shed 5 bases, and the junction held 4 bases outside the gene matches. CDR3 length: 14 residues. In nucleotides, the CDR3 is TGTGCCAGCAGCTTAACGACAGGGGGTGACGAGCAGTACTTC. Translated: CASSLTTGGDEQYF. Full variable domain (outside the CDR3, taken from reference TRBV11-2 and TRBJ2-7): EAGVAQSPRYKIIEKRQSVAFWCNPISGHATLYWYQQILGQGPKLLIQFQNNGVVDDSQLPKDRFSAERLKGVDSTLKIQPAKLEDSAVYLCASSLTTGGDEQYFGPGTRLTVT.

The V call is TRBV18, the J call TRBJ2-4, with D maybe TRBD1 (5 bases). The germline V gene has CDR1 KGHSH and CDR2 LQKENI. The CDR3 totals 12 residues. V dropped 3 bases and J dropped 12 bases, with 12 bases sitting between them. Written as DNA, the CDR3 is TGTGCCAGCTCACCGGACATCCGAAGTCAGTACTTC. It encodes CASSPDIRSQYF. The variable domain in full, completed from reference TRBV18 and TRBJ2-4, reads NAGVMQNPRHLVRRRGQEARLRCSPMKGHSHVYWYRQLPEEGLKFMVYLQKENIIDESGMPKERFSAEFPKEGPSILRIQQVVRGDSAAYFCASSPDIRSQYFGAGTRLSVL.

V usage is TRBV18 and J usage is TRBJ1-5; possible D gene TRBD1, 6 bases. CDR3 size: 15 residues. Germline CDR1 KGHSH, CDR2 LQKENI. The V and J ends lost 3 bases and 5 bases respectively, with 14 bases between them. CDR3 protein: CASSPRAGADQPQHF. The CDR3, as DNA: TGTGCCAGCTCACCTCGGGCAGGGGCTGATCAGCCCCAGCATTTT.

This chain links TRBV28 with TRBJ1-5; 7 nucleotides align to TRBD1. V dropped 8 bases and J dropped 6; count of bases not matched to a gene: 10. This CDR3 is built from 14 residues. Germline V gives CDR1 MDHEN, CDR2 SYDVKM. The CDR3 bases are TGTGCCAGCGTATGGTACAGGGGCGGTCAGCCCCAGCATTTT. It specifies CASVWYRGGQPQHF.